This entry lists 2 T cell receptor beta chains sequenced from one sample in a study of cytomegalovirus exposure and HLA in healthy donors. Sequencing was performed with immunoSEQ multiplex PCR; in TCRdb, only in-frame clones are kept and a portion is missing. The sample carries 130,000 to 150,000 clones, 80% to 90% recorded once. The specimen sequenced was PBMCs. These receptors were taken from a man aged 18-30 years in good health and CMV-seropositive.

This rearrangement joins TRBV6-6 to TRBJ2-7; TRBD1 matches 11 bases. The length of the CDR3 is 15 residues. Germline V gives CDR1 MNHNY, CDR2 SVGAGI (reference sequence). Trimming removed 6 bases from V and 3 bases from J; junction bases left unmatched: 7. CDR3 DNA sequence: TGTGCCAGCAGCAGGACAGGGGGCGTCGGCTACGAGCAGTACTTC. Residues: CASSRTGGVGYEQYF.

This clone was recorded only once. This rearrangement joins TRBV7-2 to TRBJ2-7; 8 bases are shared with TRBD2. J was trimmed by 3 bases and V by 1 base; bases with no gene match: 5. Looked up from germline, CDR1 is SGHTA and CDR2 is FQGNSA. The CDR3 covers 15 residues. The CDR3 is CASSLVERGSYEQYF. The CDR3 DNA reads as TGTGCCAGCAGCTTAGTAGAGCGGGGGAGCTACGAGCAGTACTTC.